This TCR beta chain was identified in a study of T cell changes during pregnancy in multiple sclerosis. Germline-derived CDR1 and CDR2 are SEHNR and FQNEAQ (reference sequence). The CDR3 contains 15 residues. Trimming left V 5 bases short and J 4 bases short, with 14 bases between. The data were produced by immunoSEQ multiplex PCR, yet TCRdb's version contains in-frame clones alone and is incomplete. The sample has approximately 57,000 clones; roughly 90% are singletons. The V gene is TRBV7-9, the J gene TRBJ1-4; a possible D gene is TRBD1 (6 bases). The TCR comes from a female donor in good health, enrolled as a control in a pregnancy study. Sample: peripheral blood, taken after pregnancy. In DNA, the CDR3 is TGTGCCAGCAGCGAAAGTTGGGGGCTTAATGAAAAACTGTTTTTT. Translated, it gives CASSESWGLNEKLFF.